One and the same sample provided the 6 T cell receptor beta chains below, sequenced in a study of beta chain features in type 1 diabetes (dated by TCRdb to between 2017 and 2018). The library was produced with the immunoSEQ multiplex PCR assay. The entire amount of isolated RNA was reverse transcribed using the High Capacity cDNA Reverse Transcription Kit, so the sequenced TCRB transcripts were expressed ones. In its TCRdb copy, this immuneACCESS table keeps in-frame sequences only and misses some clones. Where compared with another copy, unresolved V genes explain less than half of these, and the others have no known cause. The sample contains roughly 450,000 clones, around 10% of them found a single time. Over 0.04% of the sample is held by the ten biggest clonotypes. The sample consisted of naive CD4+ T cells from blood. The intended sense of this specimen's cell subset or site label: true naive CD4+ T cells. The origin of the receptors is a woman between 18 and 29 years old in good health.

This clone was observed a handful of times. J is TRBJ2-1 and V is TRBV19, with 8 positions matching TRBD1. CDR3 length: 15 residues. Germline V gene sequence: CDR1 LNHDA, CDR2 SQIVND (reference sequence). Unmatched junction bases numbered 9, after V lost 3 bases and J lost 8 bases. CDR3 DNA sequence: TGTGCCAGTAGTATCCCCGGACAGGGTATGCATGAGCAGTTCTTC. Its translation is CASSIPGQGMHEQFF.

The genes are TRBV18 and TRBJ1-1, with 7 nucleotides matching TRBD1. The length of the CDR3 is 14 residues. Germline lookup yields CDR1 KGHSH and CDR2 LQKENI. The trim removed 6 bases at V and 0 bases at J, leaving 4 bases unmatched. The CDR3 protein is CASSQGQMNTEAFF. The CDR3 nucleotides read TGTGCCAGCTCCCAGGGACAGATGAACACTGAAGCTTTCTTT.

The chain couples TRBV7-3 to TRBJ2-7; TRBD2 matches 11 bases. The CDR3 runs to 15 residues. Per the germline V gene, CDR1 is SGHTA and CDR2 is FQGTGA. V gave up 3 bases and J gave up 4 bases; unmatched junction bases: 5. The CDR3 nucleotides are TGTGCCAGCAGCTTTGGGACTAGCGGACCGTACGAGCAGTACTTC. Translation gives CASSFGTSGPYEQYF.

The genes are TRBV7-9 and TRBJ1-1, with 7 bases that match TRBD1. Losses at the gene ends were 5 bases for V and 3 bases for J; bases not matched to a gene: 15. Germline CDR1 is SEHNR and CDR2 is FQNEAQ (reference sequence). This CDR3 has 17 amino acids. CDR3 amino acids: CASSPDPTGVKDTEAFF. CDR3 coding DNA: TGTGCCAGCAGCCCTGACCCAACAGGGGTTAAGGACACTGAAGCTTTCTTT.

This clone was detected a few times. CDR3 loop: CSAGGGTGVYGYTF. In DNA, the CDR3 is TGCAGCGCTGGAGGAGGGACAGGCGTCTATGGCTACACCTTC. The rearrangement links TRBV29-1 to TRBJ1-2, with 8 bases lining up with TRBD1. CDR1 and CDR2 from the germline V gene are SQVTM and ANQGSEA. Trimming removed 7 bases from V and 4 bases from J; junction bases left unmatched: 11. The CDR3 length is 14 residues.

The table lists this clone with a few counts. J is TRBJ1-5 and V is TRBV30; D is uncertain. In germline, CDR1 is GTSNPN, CDR2 SVGIG (reference sequence). The CDR3 extends over 13 amino acids. V lost 1 base, J lost 6 bases, and 10 bases lay in between. The CDR3 DNA reads TGTGCCTGGAGTGGTCCTGGCGGTCAGCCCCAGCATTTT. Translation: CAWSGPGGQPQHF.